These T cell receptor beta chains were read from a single sample in a study of shared T cell receptors in the human thymus. TCRdb's copy holds only in-frame clones and misses some; the assay was immunoSEQ multiplex PCR. Of 600,000 or so clones listed, approximately 87% are singletons. The sample was also linked to a second study, of human thymus T cells.

Sequencing was done on a sample of thymocytes. The receptors originated from a boy under three years old with a congenital heart defect. Both conserved end residues are part of each CDR3. The D gene is left open where the match is weak.

CDR3	V	D
CASRRQGALYEQYF	TRBV11-2	TRBD1
CASSIRVHTRETQYF	TRBV5-4	-
CASSGRREVQGQPQHF	TRBV2	-
CASSSGIQETQYF	TRBV14	-
CASSPKGAFEQYF	TRBV18	TRBD1
CASSPPCIGGKLDEQFF	TRBV18	-
CASSLGRDSYTGELFF	TRBV14	TRBD1
CASSLRGTRSNTGELFF	TRBV13	TRBD2
CASSPRTVMPRASGPYNEQFF	TRBV14	-
CASSNRDSPLHF	TRBV9	-
CASSSVTYSTDTQYF	TRBV7-2	-
CASSYSLAGVGDEQFF	TRBV6-5	TRBD2
CASTTGVGTDTQYF	TRBV5-8	TRBD1
CASSQKQTGSDTEAFF	TRBV4-3	-
CASSLSGWPGSSYEQYF	TRBV5-1	-
CASSLSGGSSEAFF	TRBV5-6	TRBD1
CAWSVIVFPYNEQFF	TRBV30	-
CASSIRLARHNEQFF	TRBV7-2	TRBD2
CASSLGGQGQRDYEQYF	TRBV7-9	TRBD1
CASSTILAGGRYEQYF	TRBV28	TRBD2
CASTPGTALAKNIQYF	TRBV5-1	TRBD1
CASSQAGSGNEKLFF	TRBV4-3	-
CAISDRNIQYF	TRBV2	-
CASSVVDSLDEQFF	TRBV9	-
CASSQDPLKRGLRSYEQYF	TRBV4-3	TRBD1
CASSLGGGVCYNEQFF	TRBV5-5	TRBD2
CAWSSAKTGTDSNQPQHF	TRBV30	TRBD1
CASSPESGNTYEQYF	TRBV5-6	TRBD2
CASSCGQRTKYYEQYF	TRBV5-6	-
CASLSGANVLTF	TRBV6-1	-
CASSEGWSSYEQYF	TRBV6-1	-
CASSAGQRRLYGYTF	TRBV11-2	-
CASWGTASYNEQFF	TRBV10-2	-
CASSLMSGWGELFF	TRBV28	-
CASLSGPAEAEAFF	TRBV19	-
CASSQEGLAGSYNEQFF	TRBV14	TRBD2
CASSLVSGGTYEQYF	TRBV5-4	-
CASSEYAAETGELFF	TRBV25-1	-
CASSAGSWSGNEQFF	TRBV25-1	-
CASSFRDPDTQYF	TRBV7-9	-
CASSPRTIPSYEQYF	TRBV13	-
CASTSGTVNSPLHF	TRBV28	TRBD1
CASASLPDYEQYF	TRBV19	-
CASSGESEEKLFF	TRBV18	-
CASSPPSTGGDGNTIYF	TRBV18	TRBD1
CASSLYSTQGYSNQPQHF	TRBV28	-
CASSPQGGTNYGYTF	TRBV28	-
CASSPPEETNTEAFF	TRBV18	-
CASSLGRGGEQFF	TRBV4-3	-